Listed below are T cell receptor beta chains from one sample, sequenced in a study of T cells in Graves' hyperthyroidism and ophthalmopathy. TCRdb itself ran the multiplex PCR reads through MiXCR, one entry per CDR3 protein. The sample yields roughly 700,000 distinct CDR3 sequences, 17% seen once. Source material: blood. The source of these receptors is a man aged 50 to 59 with Graves' hyperthyroidism. CDR3s include the opening cysteine and the closing phenylalanine or tryptophan. The D gene is left open where the match is weak. Size is omitted from some rows. Given values are once, few, many or a class for expanded clones.

j_gene | d_gene | abundance | v_gene | CDR3aa | CDR3nt
TRBJ1-6 | TRBD1 | - | TRBV7-9 | CASSVSPGQGGSPLHF | TGTGCCAGCAGCGTTTCTCCGGGACAGGGTGGATCACCCCTCCACTTT
TRBJ2-1 | - | - | TRBV20-1 | CSAPRDYNEQFF | TGCAGTGCACCGCGGGACTACAATGAGCAGTTCTTC
TRBJ1-4 | - | - | TRBV20-1 | CSARKTDEKLFF | TGCAGTGCTAGAAAGACCGATGAAAAACTGTTTTTT
TRBJ1-2 | TRBD1 | - | TRBV12-3/TRBV12-4 | CASSDGQGEIYGYTF | TGTGCCAGCAGTGACGGACAGGGGGAGATCTATGGCTACACCTTC
TRBJ1-2 | TRBD1 | few | TRBV27 | CASSLERTGFYGYTF | TGTGCCAGCAGTTTAGAACGGACAGGGTTTTATGGCTACACCTTC
TRBJ2-1 | TRBD2 | - | TRBV19 | CASSTSGGEQFF | TGTGCCAGTTCGACTAGCGGGGGTGAGCAGTTCTTC
TRBJ2-7 | - | few | TRBV3-1 | CASSATPGTRSEQYF | TGTGCCAGCAGCGCCACTCCCGGGACTCGATCCGAGCAGTACTTC
TRBJ2-3 | - | - | TRBV29-1 | CSVEDPEFTDTQYF | TGCAGCGTTGAAGATCCGGAGTTCACAGATACGCAGTATTTT
TRBJ1-2 | - | many | TRBV6-1 | CASSPYLDTRNYGYTF | TGTGCCAGCAGCCCCTACCTCGACACGAGGAACTATGGCTACACCTTC
TRBJ1-1 | - | many | TRBV18 | CASSQMGDAFF | TGTGCCAGCTCACAGATGGGAGATGCTTTCTTT
TRBJ2-1 | TRBD2 | many | TRBV24-1 | CATQGAGVIYNEQFF | TGTGCCACCCAGGGAGCGGGAGTAATCTACAATGAGCAGTTCTTC
TRBJ2-7 | - | few | TRBV6-1 | CASSPITGLSSYEQYF | TGTGCCAGCAGTCCCATTACCGGCTTGAGCTCCTACGAGCAGTACTTC
TRBJ2-5 | - | many | TRBV6-1 | CASRKMGPQETQYF | TGTGCCAGCAGAAAAATGGGTCCACAAGAGACCCAGTACTTC
TRBJ2-7 | TRBD2 | many | TRBV7-8 | CASSLGTSGTHEQYF | TGTGCCAGCAGCTTAGGTACTAGCGGGACCCACGAGCAGTACTTC
TRBJ2-3 | TRBD2 | few | TRBV7-8 | CASSLRGLAGALPGTQYF | TGTGCCAGCAGCTTAAGAGGACTAGCGGGAGCTCTCCCAGGTACGCAGTATTTT
TRBJ1-5 | TRBD1 | - | TRBV11-2 | CASRHIPDRGRASNQPQHF | TGTGCCAGCAGGCATATTCCCGACAGGGGAAGGGCTAGCAATCAGCCCCAGCATTTT
TRBJ1-4 | - | - | TRBV19 | CASSAEGGKKLFF | TGTGCCAGTAGTGCCGAGGGTGGTAAAAAACTGTTTTTT
TRBJ2-7 | - | many | TRBV9 | CASSVDGTSSYEQYF | TGTGCCAGCAGCGTAGACGGCACAAGCTCCTACGAGCAGTACTTC
TRBJ1-4 | TRBD1 | - | TRBV7-2 | CASSLAGTGAEKLFF | TGTGCCAGCAGCTTGGCCGGGACAGGGGCTGAAAAACTGTTTTTT
TRBJ2-1 | - | many | TRBV6-1 | CASDGGLGEQFF | TGTGCCAGCGACGGGGGATTGGGTGAGCAGTTCTTC
TRBJ1-1 | - | many | TRBV7-9 | CASSLDRLDEAFF | TGTGCCAGCAGCTTAGACAGGCTCGATGAAGCTTTCTTT
TRBJ1-5 | - | - | TRBV29-1 | CSVSGGDNQPQHF | TGCAGCGTTTCTGGCGGGGACAATCAGCCCCAGCATTTT
TRBJ1-2 | - | few | TRBV9 | CASSLMGGGDCGYTF | TGTGCCAGCAGCTTGATGGGGGGAGGGGACTGTGGCTACACCTTC